This T cell receptor beta chain was captured by sequencing in a study of vaccination effects on CD4 cells after COVID-19. The overall study: Median timing of post-vaccine samples was 72 days after the second dose.

Worth noting for this clone: The antigen remains undetermined.

Overall study results and limits: Limitations: small convalescent group and missing early post-infection timepoints. There was marked clonal contraction among infection- and vaccine-induced clones late after vaccination.

Profiled with immunoSEQ multiplex PCR; TCRdb holds only in-frame clones, not every one. The sample has around 69,000 clones, just under 75% seen once; the top ten hold roughly 1.6%. The ViraFEST assay expanded antigen-specific CD4+ T cells with viral peptide pools before sequencing. CD4+ T cells were isolated after less than 13 days of culture. All participants had two doses of either the BNT162b2 or mRNA-1273 vaccine. IL-2 medium supplanted half the medium on days 3 and 7. Sequenced here: CD4+ T cells from PBMCs cultured with HCoV-229E spike peptides, sampled after COVID-19 vaccination. This sequence originates from a human donor who received a COVID-19 vaccine.

CDR3 loop: CAWSTSPITGELFF. The DNA of the CDR3 is TGTGCCTGGAGTACTTCCCCTATCACCGGGGAGCTGTTTTTT. The V call is TRBV30, the J call TRBJ2-2; unclear D gene. The germline V gene encodes CDR1 GTSNPN and CDR2 SVGIG (reference sequence). The CDR3 is 14 amino acids. The V and J ends lost 2 bases and 4 bases respectively, with 11 bases between them.